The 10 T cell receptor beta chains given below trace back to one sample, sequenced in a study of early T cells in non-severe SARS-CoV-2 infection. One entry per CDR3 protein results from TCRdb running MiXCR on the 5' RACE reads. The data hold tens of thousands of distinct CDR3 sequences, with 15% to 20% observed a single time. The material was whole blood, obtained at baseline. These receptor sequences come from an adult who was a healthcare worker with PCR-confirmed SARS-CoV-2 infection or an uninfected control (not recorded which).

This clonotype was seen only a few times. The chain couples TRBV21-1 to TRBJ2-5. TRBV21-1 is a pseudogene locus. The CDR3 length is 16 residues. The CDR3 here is CASSKNPRLNQETQYF. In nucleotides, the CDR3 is TGTGCCAGCAGCAAGAATCCACGGCTGAACCAAGAGACCCAGTACTTC.

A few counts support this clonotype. The CDR3 here is CASSFKQGSEQYF. CDR3 DNA: TGTGCCAGCAGTTTCAAACAGGGGTCCGAGCAGTACTTC. This rearrangement joins TRBV28 to TRBJ2-7; TRBD1 agrees at 7 bases. The CDR3 runs 13 residues. After removal of 3 bases from V and 6 bases from J, the junction contained 5 bases not matched to a gene. Germline CDR1 is MDHEN and CDR2 is SYDVKM.

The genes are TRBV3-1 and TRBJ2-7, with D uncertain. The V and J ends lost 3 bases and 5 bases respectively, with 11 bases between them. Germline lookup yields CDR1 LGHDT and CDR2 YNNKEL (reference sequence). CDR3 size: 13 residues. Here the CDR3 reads CASSHQVNHEQYF. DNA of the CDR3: TGTGCCAGCAGCCATCAGGTTAATCACGAGCAGTACTTC.

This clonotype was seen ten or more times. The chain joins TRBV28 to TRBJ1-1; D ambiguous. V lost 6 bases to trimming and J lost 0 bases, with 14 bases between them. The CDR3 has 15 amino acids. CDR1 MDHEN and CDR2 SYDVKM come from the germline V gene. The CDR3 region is CASSPRTDMNTEAFF. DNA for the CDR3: TGTGCCAGCAGCCCAAGGACGGATATGAACACTGAAGCTTTCTTT.

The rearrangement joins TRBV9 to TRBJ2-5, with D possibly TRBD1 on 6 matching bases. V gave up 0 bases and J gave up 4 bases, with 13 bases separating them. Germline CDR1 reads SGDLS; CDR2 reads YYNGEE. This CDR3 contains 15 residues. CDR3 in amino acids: CASSVGTALLETQYF. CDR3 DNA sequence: TGTGCCAGCAGCGTAGGGACAGCCCTATTAGAGACCCAGTACTTC.

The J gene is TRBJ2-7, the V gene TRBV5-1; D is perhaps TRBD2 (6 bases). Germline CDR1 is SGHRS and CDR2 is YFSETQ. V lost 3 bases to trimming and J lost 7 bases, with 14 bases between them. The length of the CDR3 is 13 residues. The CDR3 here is CASSSGVFQEQYF. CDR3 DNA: TGCGCCAGCAGCTCGGGGGTGTTTCAAGAGCAGTACTTC.

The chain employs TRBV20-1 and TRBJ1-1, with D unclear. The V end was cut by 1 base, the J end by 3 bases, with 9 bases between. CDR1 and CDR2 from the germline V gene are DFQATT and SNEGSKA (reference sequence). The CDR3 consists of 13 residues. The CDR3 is CSARGEAHTEAFF. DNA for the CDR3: TGCAGTGCTAGAGGAGAGGCCCACACTGAAGCTTTCTTT.

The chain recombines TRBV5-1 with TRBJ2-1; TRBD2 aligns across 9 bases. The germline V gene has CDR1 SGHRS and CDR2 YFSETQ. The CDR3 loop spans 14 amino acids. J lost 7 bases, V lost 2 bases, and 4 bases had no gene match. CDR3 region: CASSFSGRVNEQFF. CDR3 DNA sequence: TGCGCCAGCAGCTTTAGCGGGAGAGTAAATGAGCAGTTCTTC.

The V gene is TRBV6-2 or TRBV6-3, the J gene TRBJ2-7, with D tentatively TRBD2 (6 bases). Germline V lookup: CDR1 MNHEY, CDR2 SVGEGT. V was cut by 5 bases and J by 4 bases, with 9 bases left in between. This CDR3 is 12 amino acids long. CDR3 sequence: CASSPREYEQYF. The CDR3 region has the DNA TGTGCCAGCAGTCCTCGGGAGTACGAGCAGTACTTC.

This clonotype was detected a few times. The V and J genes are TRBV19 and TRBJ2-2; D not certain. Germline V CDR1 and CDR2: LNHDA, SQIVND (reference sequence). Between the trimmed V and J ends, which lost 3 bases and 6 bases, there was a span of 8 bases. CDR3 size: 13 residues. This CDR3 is CASSINVAGELFF. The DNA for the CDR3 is TGTGCCAGTAGTATCAACGTGGCCGGGGAGCTGTTTTTT.